These 23 T cell receptor beta chains share one sample of origin, sequenced in a study of Ad26.COV2.S vaccination and SARS-CoV-2 variants. Regarding treatment: approximately 18 received Ad26.COV2.S at low or high dose, single or two shots; roughly five received placebo; per-sample allocation not given. Collection of the samples took place on day 63 after the first injection of vaccine or placebo. Using immunoSEQ multiplex PCR, the repertoire was profiled, and TCRdb retains in-frame clones only, with some absent. The sample carries around 500,000 clones, nearly 90% recorded once. The material sequenced was peripheral blood, taken in a trial of Ad26.COV2.S vaccine versus placebo. The receptors were sampled from a person aged 18-65 years who received the Ad26.COV2.S COVID-19 vaccine or a placebo.

The chain joins TRBV2 to TRBJ1-4; TRBD1 matches at 9 bases. The germline V gene has CDR1 SNHLY and CDR2 FYNNEI. There are 14 residues in the CDR3. Trimming cost V 6 bases and J 10 bases; bases outside gene matches: 9. For the CDR3, the DNA is TGTGCCAGCAGGCCTGGACAGGGGAGGGGAAAACTGTTTTTT. This encodes CASRPGQGRGKLFF.

Here the CDR3 reads CASSLPSPTSGRWDEQFF. CDR3 DNA sequence: TGTGCCAGCAGTTTACCCTCCCCAACTAGCGGGAGATGGGATGAGCAGTTCTTC. This rearrangement joins TRBV27 to TRBJ2-1; 11 bases match TRBD2. The CDR3 loop spans 18 amino acids. Germline lookup yields CDR1 MNHEY and CDR2 SMNVEV (reference sequence). Germline trimming cut 2 bases from V and 8 bases from J; bases unmatched to any gene: 14.

The V gene is TRBV18, the J gene TRBJ2-7; weak D call: TRBD1 (7 bases). The CDR3 is 15 residues long. Germline V lookup: CDR1 KGHSH, CDR2 LQKENI. V lost 6 bases to trimming and J lost 2 bases, with 17 bases between them. The CDR3 protein is CASSTLQGGTYEQYF. The CDR3 DNA is TGTGCCAGCTCGACCTTGCAGGGGGGAACCTACGAGCAGTACTTC.

The chain joins TRBV7-8 to TRBJ2-7, with no clear D. CDR1 and CDR2 from the germline V gene are SGHVS and FQNEAQ. The CDR3 length is 16 residues. V lost 1 base to trimming and J lost 0 bases, with 13 bases between them. CDR3 region: CASSLVRATSSYEQYF. For the CDR3, the DNA is TGTGCCAGCAGCTTAGTTCGCGCTACCTCCTCCTACGAGCAGTACTTC.

The J gene is TRBJ1-5, the V gene TRBV29-1; D uncertain. CDR1 and CDR2 from the germline V gene are SQVTM and ANQGSEA. The CDR3 length is 14 residues. Between the trimmed V and J ends, which lost 4 bases and 4 bases, there was a span of 14 bases. The CDR3 sequence: CSVVVVDGNQPQHF. As DNA, the CDR3 is TGCAGCGTTGTAGTGGTCGACGGTAATCAGCCCCAGCATTTT.

This chain uses TRBV2 with TRBJ1-5; D unclear. The CDR3 extends over 11 amino acids. Between the trimmed V and J ends, which lost 9 bases and 6 bases, there was a span of 9 bases. Germline assignment: CDR1 SNHLY and CDR2 FYNNEI. The CDR3 region is CASAVGQPQHF. The CDR3 DNA sequence: TGTGCCAGTGCGGTCGGTCAGCCCCAGCATTTT.

This clone has a single count. The chain is built from TRBV2 and TRBJ2-6; no clear D gene. The CDR3 has 14 amino acids. V lost 3 bases and J lost 0, with 3 bases in between. From germline, CDR1 is SNHLY and CDR2 FYNNEI. This CDR3 reads CASSEFSGANVLTF. CDR3 nucleotide sequence: TGTGCCAGCAGTGAGTTCTCTGGGGCCAACGTCCTGACTTTC. Together with reference TRBV2 and TRBJ2-6, the CDR3 gives the full variable domain: EPEVTQTPSHQVTQMGQEVILRCVPISNHLYFYWYRQILGQKVEFLVSFYNNEISEKSEIFDDQFSVERPDGSNFTLKIRSTKLEDSAMYFCASSEFSGANVLTFGAGSRLTVL.

This rearrangement joins TRBV5-1 to TRBJ1-2; the D gene is possibly TRBD1 (6 bases). Between the trimmed V and J ends, which lost 2 bases and 3 bases, there was a span of 14 bases. The CDR3 extends over 15 amino acids. CDR1 SGHRS and CDR2 YFSETQ come from the germline V gene. DNA for the CDR3: TGCGCCAGCAGCTTACAGGGAGCGGCCTACTATGGCTACACCTTC. Translating gives CASSLQGAAYYGYTF.

The V gene is TRBV27, the J gene TRBJ2-6; no clear D gene. This CDR3 region has 14 residues. V shed 7 bases and J shed 0 bases, with 7 bases lying between them. Germline values: CDR1 MNHEY, CDR2 SMNVEV (reference sequence). In DNA form, the CDR3 reads TGTGCCAGCAAACCTCGCTCTGGGGCCAACGTCCTGACTTTC. This sequence encodes CASKPRSGANVLTF.

The CDR3: CATTSLVDNEKLFF. CDR3 bases: TGTGCCACAACCTCCCTTGTCGATAATGAAAAACTGTTTTTT. The chain joins TRBV7-9 to TRBJ1-4; D is ambiguous. CDR3 length: 14 amino acids. CDR1 is SEHNR, CDR2 FQNEAQ, per germline (reference sequence). Deletions cut 10 bases from V and 4 bases from J, with 16 bases between.

The rearrangement links TRBV5-1 to TRBJ1-6; a possible D gene is TRBD1 (6 bases). The germline V and J ends were trimmed by 4 bases and 7 bases, with 18 bases remaining between them. CDR3 length: 16 residues. The germline V gene encodes CDR1 SGHRS and CDR2 YFSETQ. As DNA, the CDR3 is TGCGCCAGCAGCGGAACCTCAGGGGTGAGGAATTCACCCCTCCACTTT. Its translation: CASSGTSGVRNSPLHF.

This chain links TRBV7-3 with TRBJ2-1, with D perhaps TRBD1 (6 bases). This CDR3 has 16 residues. Germline V CDR1 and CDR2: SGHTA, FQGTGA. V was pared by 5 bases and J by 6 bases, with 20 bases between. The CDR3 sequence is CASSTHQGRGSNEQFF. The DNA of the CDR3 is TGTGCCAGCAGCACCCATCAGGGCAGGGGCTCCAATGAGCAGTTCTTC.

V is TRBV7-2 and J is TRBJ2-5; no reliable D call. The CDR3 totals 13 residues. The germline V gene encodes CDR1 SGHTA and CDR2 FQGNSA. V was cut by 2 bases and J by 2 bases, with 6 bases left in between. CDR3: CASSLRVQETQYF. CDR3 bases: TGTGCCAGCAGCTTACGGGTACAAGAGACCCAGTACTTC. Using reference TRBV7-2 and TRBJ2-5 for the parts outside the CDR3, the full variable domain is GAGVSQSPSNKVTEKGKDVELRCDPISGHTALYWYRQSLGQGLEFLIYFQGNSAPDKSGLPSDRFSAERTGGSVSTLTIQRTQQEDSAVYLCASSLRVQETQYFGPGTRLLVL.

This sequence joins TRBV5-1 and TRBJ1-1, with 7 positions matching TRBD1. Germline V gene lookup returns CDR1 SGHRS and CDR2 YFSETQ. This CDR3 has 16 amino acids. V shed 0 bases, J shed 4 bases, and the junction held 9 bases outside the gene matches. Here the CDR3 reads CASSLAPGGGGTEAFF. DNA for the CDR3: TGCGCCAGCAGCTTGGCCCCAGGGGGAGGGGGCACTGAAGCTTTCTTT.

This clone was picked up one time. This chain connects TRBV19 to TRBJ2-7, with D uncertain. Germline V CDR1 and CDR2: LNHDA, SQIVND (reference sequence). The V gene lost 1 base and the J gene lost 1 base, with 5 bases spanning the gap. The CDR3 loop spans 13 amino acids. CDR3 sequence: CASSIALSYEQYF. CDR3 nucleotides: TGTGCCAGTAGTATAGCCTTGTCCTACGAGCAGTACTTC.

This chain connects TRBV11-2 to TRBJ2-5; D uncertain. The CDR3 totals 12 residues. Trimming took 5 bases from V and 2 from J, leaving 6 bases between them. Germline CDR1 SGHAT, CDR2 FQNNGV. The CDR3, as DNA: TGTGCCAGCAGCCCCCGGCAAGAGACCCAGTACTTC. As protein: CASSPRQETQYF. The whole variable domain, remainder taken from reference TRBV11-2 and TRBJ2-5, is EAGVAQSPRYKIIEKRQSVAFWCNPISGHATLYWYQQILGQGPKLLIQFQNNGVVDDSQLPKDRFSAERLKGVDSTLKIQPAKLEDSAVYLCASSPRQETQYFGPGTRLLVL.

The chain has TRBV6-5 and TRBJ2-7; 9 bases agree with TRBD1. Per germline, CDR1 MNHEY and CDR2 SVGAGI. CDR3 length equals 15 residues. V lost 0 bases to trimming and J lost 3 bases; unmatched junction nucleotides: 3. The CDR3 is CASSYSWDRDYEQYF. Written as DNA, the CDR3 is TGTGCCAGCAGTTACTCTTGGGACAGGGACTACGAGCAGTACTTC.

The chain has TRBV28 and TRBJ1-1; 7 bases agree with TRBD1. Unmatched junction bases numbered 3, after V lost 1 base and J lost 1 base. There are 15 residues in the CDR3. The V gene's germline CDR1 is MDHEN and CDR2 SYDVKM. The CDR3 protein is CASSLSGTANTEAFF. The CDR3 DNA follows: TGTGCCAGCAGTTTATCTGGGACAGCGAACACTGAAGCTTTCTTT.

This clone was detected once. The same CDR3 is also encoded by other DNA sequences in this sample. V is TRBV4-1 and J is TRBJ2-2; D call uncertain. In germline, CDR1 is MGHRA, CDR2 YSYEKL. The CDR3 has 11 residues. Trimming left V 1 base short and J 6 bases short, with 0 bases between. The CDR3 spells CASSQAGELFF. CDR3 bases: TGCGCCAGCAGCCAAGCCGGGGAGCTGTTTTTT.

This clone was counted once. The rearrangement joins TRBV30 to TRBJ2-5; the match to TRBD2 covers 9 bases. The CDR3 totals 15 residues. Trimming cost V 2 bases and J 2 bases; bases outside gene matches: 6. CDR1 and CDR2 (germline): GTSNPN, SVGIG (reference sequence). The CDR3 DNA reads TGTGCCTGGAGTCGGAATAGCGGGGGACAAGAGACCCAGTACTTC. It codes for CAWSRNSGGQETQYF. The whole variable domain, remainder taken from reference TRBV30 and TRBJ2-5, is SQTIHQWPATLVQPVGSPLSLECTVEGTSNPNLYWYRQAAGRGLQLLFYSVGIGQISSEVPQNLSASRPQDRQFILSSKKLLLSDSGFYLCAWSRNSGGQETQYFGPGTRLLVL.

V is TRBV27 and J is TRBJ1-6; 7 nucleotides align to TRBD1. The CDR3 loop spans 13 amino acids. V shed 6 bases, J shed 4 bases, and the junction held 0 bases outside the gene matches. CDR1 and CDR2 from the germline V gene are MNHEY and SMNVEV (reference sequence). The CDR3 sequence: CASRGQYNSPLHF. The CDR3, as DNA: TGTGCCAGCAGGGGACAGTATAATTCACCCCTCCACTTT.

The rearrangement uses TRBV7-2 and TRBJ1-2; D might be TRBD1 (6 bases). V lost 2 bases and J lost 6, with 16 bases in between. This CDR3 has 15 amino acids. Germline-derived CDR1 and CDR2 are SGHTA and FQGNSA. The CDR3 bases are TGTGCCAGCAGCTTAATTCTATGGGCAGGGGATGGCTACACCTTC. This encodes CASSLILWAGDGYTF.

The chain has TRBV5-1 and TRBJ1-1; D is ambiguous. Germline CDR1 SGHRS, CDR2 YFSETQ. V dropped 1 base and J dropped 8 bases, with 6 bases sitting between them. The CDR3 totals 11 residues. Written as DNA, the CDR3 is TGCGCCAGCAGCTTGCGAGGAGAAGCTTTCTTT. Protein: CASSLRGEAFF.